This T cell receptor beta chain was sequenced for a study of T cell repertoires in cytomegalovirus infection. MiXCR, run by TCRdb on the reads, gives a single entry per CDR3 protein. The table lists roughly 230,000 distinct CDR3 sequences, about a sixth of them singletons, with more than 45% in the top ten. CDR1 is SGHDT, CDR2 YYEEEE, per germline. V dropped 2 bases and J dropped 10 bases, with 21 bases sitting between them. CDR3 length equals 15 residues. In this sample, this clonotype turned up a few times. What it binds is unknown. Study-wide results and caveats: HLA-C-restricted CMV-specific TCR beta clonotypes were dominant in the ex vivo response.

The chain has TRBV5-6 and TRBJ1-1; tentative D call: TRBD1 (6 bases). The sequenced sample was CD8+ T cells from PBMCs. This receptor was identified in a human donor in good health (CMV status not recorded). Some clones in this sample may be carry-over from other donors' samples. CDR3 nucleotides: TGTGCCAGCAGCTTTTATCAGGGACAAAAAAGGGGAGCTTTCTTT. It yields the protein CASSFYQGQKRGAFF.